This T cell receptor beta chain was recovered during a study of CD8+ T cells in alopecia areata. The CDR3 loop spans 15 amino acids. Germline V gene data show CDR1 as MNHEY and CDR2 as SMNVEV (reference sequence). V gave up 4 bases and J gave up 6 bases; unmatched junction bases: 9. Those with alopecia areata gave lesional scalp punch biopsies and peripheral blood. Sequencing used cDNA as its template, made by extracting RNA and reverse transcribing it. Libraries were prepared by immunoSEQ multiplex PCR; TCRdb keeps only in-frame clonotypes and omits some of them. The table has 9,000 to 13,000 clones, over 55% seen once.

This sample comprised skin, obtained at week 0. This chain uses TRBV27 with TRBJ1-2; 9 nucleotides align to TRBD1. The receptor comes from a human donor with alopecia areata. The CDR3 bases are TGTGCCAGCAGTTCATCCGCTGACAGGGGGAATGGCTACACCTTC. Its translation is CASSSSADRGNGYTF.